Shown below are 30 T cell receptor beta chains from a single sample sequenced in a study of glioma-infiltrating T cells. Using RNA template, CDR3s of TCR alpha and beta were amplified with iRepertoire arm-PCR. TCRdb re-derived calls from the multiplex PCR reads in MiXCR, one entry per CDR3 protein. The table includes 150,000 to 200,000 distinct CDR3 sequences, more than 25% detected once. Sequenced sample: glioma tissue, nonneoplastic brain tissue, or PBMCs (not recorded which). The origin of the receptors is a human donor with low-grade glioma or glioblastoma, undergoing nonglioma brain surgery, or in good health (not recorded which).

In regard to this clonotype: It may be a read error: a sequence one base away is much more abundant. This rearrangement joins TRBV6-1 to TRBJ1-4, with a tentative D call TRBD1 (5 bases). Trimming stripped 4 bases from V and 4 bases from J, with 13 bases between. The CDR3 length is 15 residues. Germline loops: CDR1 MNHNS, CDR2 SASEGT. The CDR3 here is CASSAAGHLNEKLFF. DNA for the CDR3: TGTGCCAGCAGTGCGGCCGGACACCTTAATGAAAAACTGTTTTTT.

The CDR3 here is CASSLEGGASEQYF. DNA for the CDR3: TGTGCCAGCAGCTTGGAGGGGGGGGCTTCCGAGCAGTACTTC. The chain couples TRBV5-4 to TRBJ2-7; possible D gene TRBD2, 7 bases. Trimming left V 0 bases short and J 6 bases short, with 13 bases between. Per the germline V gene, CDR1 is SGHNT and CDR2 is YYREEE (reference sequence). CDR3 length equals 14 residues.

On this clonotype itself: Its ends do not fully match the called genes, so a read error is possible. The gene calls are TRBV15 and TRBJ2-3; tentative D call: TRBD2 (6 bases). There are 21 residues in the CDR3. CDR1 is LNHNV, CDR2 YYDKDF, per germline (reference sequence). The CDR3 sequence is CASSLNGLSREALGPTDTRYF. The CDR3 coding sequence is TGTGCCAGCAGCTTAAACGGCCTGTCGAGGGAGGCCCTCGGCCCCACAGATACGCGGTATTTT.

V and J are TRBV3-1 and TRBJ2-2; no definite D call. Germline V gene data show CDR1 as LGHDT and CDR2 as YNNKEL (reference sequence). V lost 0 bases and J 5 bases, leaving 22 bases between the germline ends. The CDR3 loop spans 19 amino acids. CDR3 region: CASSQDKDIGKRRTGELFF. The CDR3 DNA reads as TGTGCCAGCAGCCAAGATAAGGATATCGGAAAGAGGCGGACCGGGGAGCTGTTTTTT.

This clonotype was observed many times. The chain uses TRBV20-1 and TRBJ1-2, with a possible D match to TRBD1 (6 bases). CDR1 is DFQATT and CDR2 is SNEGSKA in the germline V gene (reference sequence). Trimming cost V 1 base and J 8 bases, with 11 bases left between them. The CDR3 is 12 residues long. The CDR3 DNA sequence: TGCAGTGCTAGAGTAGAGGGGGGGGGCTACACCTTC. Its translation: CSARVEGGGYTF.

The chain uses TRBV5-1 and TRBJ1-1; D gene uncertain. The germline CDR1 and CDR2 sequences are SGHRS and YFSETQ. Trimming removed 0 bases at V and 1 base at J, with 7 bases between. CDR3 size: 14 residues. The CDR3 spells CASSLGERNTEAFF. The CDR3 coding sequence is TGCGCCAGCAGCTTGGGTGAGAGGAACACTGAAGCTTTCTTT. Filled out from reference TRBV5-1 and TRBJ1-1, the complete variable domain reads KAGVTQTPRYLIKTRGQQVTLSCSPISGHRSVSWYQQTPGQGLQFLFEYFSETQRNKGNFPGRFSGRQFSNSRSEMNVSTLELGDSALYLCASSLGERNTEAFFGQGTRLTVV.

This clonotype showed up just a few times. The chain carries TRBV7-9 and TRBJ2-5; D unclear. This CDR3 contains 12 residues. The germline CDR1 and CDR2 sequences are SEHNR and FQNEAQ (reference sequence). Trimming took off 1 base at V and 5 bases at J, with 5 bases between the two ends. The CDR3 nucleotides read TGTGCCAGCAGCTTAGGGGCGGAGACCCAGTACTTC. It encodes CASSLGAETQYF.

This clonotype was seen at least ten times. Written as DNA, the CDR3 is TGTGCCAGTAACCCAGGACCGTATAGCAATCAGCCCCAGCATTTT. Translation gives CASNPGPYSNQPQHF. This rearrangement joins TRBV19 to TRBJ1-5; the D is unclear. Germline CDR1 and CDR2: LNHDA and SQIVND (reference sequence). This CDR3 contains 15 residues. The V end lost 7 bases, the J end lost 0 bases, and 13 bases lay between the germline ends.

This clonotype has at least ten counts. The genes are TRBV19 and TRBJ1-5; D is possibly TRBD1 (5 bases). V was shortened by 1 base and J by 5 bases, with 9 bases between the two germline ends. Germline CDR1 and CDR2: LNHDA and SQIVND (reference sequence). CDR3 length equals 14 residues. DNA for the CDR3: TGTGCCAGTAGTATAGCACGGGGGTATCAGCCCCAGCATTTT. Its translation: CASSIARGYQPQHF.

As regards this clonotype: This may stem from a read error, because a much larger clone lies one nucleotide away. The chain combines TRBV18 with TRBJ1-1; D call uncertain. Germline V lookup: CDR1 KGHSH, CDR2 LQKENI. CDR3 size: 17 residues. This chain's CDR3 is CASSPPGSLGRWTEALF. CDR3 coding DNA: TGTGCCAGCTCACCACCAGGGAGCCTTGGCAGGTGGACTGAAGCTTTATTT.

On this clonotype itself: A single base separates this from a much larger clone, so it may be a read error. V gene TRBV28 combines with J gene TRBJ2-7; D remains unclear. The V end lost 5 bases, the J end lost 2 bases, and 19 bases lay between the germline ends. Germline V gene sequence: CDR1 MDHEN, CDR2 SYDVKM. The CDR3 spans 16 residues. CDR3: CASSPRAFTNTYEQYF. CDR3 coding DNA: TGTGCCAGCAGTCCCCGGGCCTTCACCAACACCTACGAGCAGTACTTC. The entire variable domain, with the rest obtained from reference TRBV28 and TRBJ2-7, is as follows: DVKVTQSSRYLVKRTGEKVFLECVQDMDHENMFWYRQDPGLGLRLIYFSYDVKMKEKGDIPEGYSVSREKKERFSLILESASTNQTSMYLCASSPRAFTNTYEQYFGPGTRLTVT.

This clonotype was seen a handful of times. The chain uses TRBV6-1 and TRBJ2-3, with 7 bases lining up with TRBD2. Germline V gives CDR1 MNHNS, CDR2 SASEGT. The CDR3 covers 15 residues. After removal of 1 base from V and 6 bases from J, the junction contained 7 bases not matched to a gene. Here the CDR3 DNA reads TGTGCCAGCAGTGAAGGGAGCCGGGGGGAGGATACGCAGTATTTT. It translates to CASSEGSRGEDTQYF.

The table lists this clonotype with many counts. This chain connects TRBV15 to TRBJ1-4; a weak D match, TRBD1 (6 bases). V lost 0 bases and J 3 bases, leaving 11 bases between the germline ends. This CDR3 comprises 16 residues. Germline lookup yields CDR1 LNHNV and CDR2 YYDKDF (reference sequence). The CDR3 nucleotides read TGTGCCACCAGCAGAGACAGGGGAGCAGCTAATGAAAAACTGTTTTTT. Its translation: CATSRDRGAANEKLFF.

A remark on this clonotype: This is likely a read error, given that the CDR3 carries no conserved phenylalanine or tryptophan at its end. This chain connects TRBV10-3 to TRBJ2-3; D may be TRBD1 (6 bases). The length of the CDR3 is 14 residues. From germline, CDR1 is ENHRY and CDR2 SYGVKD. V was shortened by 10 bases and J by 3 bases, with 17 bases between the two germline ends. CDR3 nucleotide sequence: TGTGCCACCCGGGACATAGGGTCAACAGATACGCAGTATCTT. Translation: CATRDIGSTDTQYL.

The CDR3 sequence is CASTLTGQSRRNEQYF. CDR3 coding DNA: TGTGCCAGCACCCTCACGGGGCAGAGTAGACGGAACGAGCAGTACTTC. The V and J genes are TRBV7-9 and TRBJ2-7, with D perhaps being TRBD1 or TRBD2 (5 bases each). V was pared by 7 bases and J by 5 bases, with 24 bases between. The germline gives CDR1 SEHNR, CDR2 FQNEAQ (reference sequence). The CDR3 loop spans 16 amino acids.

This clonotype has ten or more counts. V gene TRBV27 combines with J gene TRBJ2-1; 7 nucleotides match TRBD2. CDR1 is MNHEY, CDR2 SMNVEV, per germline (reference sequence). The CDR3 loop spans 17 amino acids. The junction had 11 bases not matched to a gene; V was cut back by 3 bases and J by 3 bases. In DNA form, the CDR3 reads TGTGCCAGCAGTTTTGGCGGGACGGGAGGAATCTACAATGAGCAGTTCTTC. Translating gives CASSFGGTGGIYNEQFF.

Here the CDR3 reads CSRSSPRGLAKYF. The CDR3 nucleotides read TGTTCCCGCAGTTCTCCGAGGGGCCTGGCGAAGTATTTT. V is TRBV28 and J is TRBJ2-3; D may match TRBD1 or TRBD2 (5 bases each). Per the germline V gene, CDR1 is MDHEN and CDR2 is SYDVKM. CDR3 length: 13 residues. Variable domain in full (rest from reference TRBV28 and TRBJ2-3): DVKVTQSSRYLVKRTGEKVFLECVQDMDHENMFWYRQDPGLGLRLIYFSYDVKMKEKGDIPEGYSVSREKKERFSLILESASTNQTSMYLCSRSSPRGLAKYFGPGTRLTVL.

This clonotype was counted once. A much more abundant neighbour one base away suggests this may be a read error. The chain uses TRBV29-1 and TRBJ2-7; 13 bases are a match to TRBD2. The CDR3 spans 12 residues. From germline, CDR1 is SQVTM and CDR2 ANQGSEA. CDR3 protein: CGVLAGGYEQYF. The CDR3 nucleotides read TGCGGCGTACTAGCGGGAGGGTACGAGCAGTACTTC.

The rearrangement links TRBV7-9 to TRBJ2-3, with 8 positions matching TRBD1. The germline V gene has CDR1 SEHNR and CDR2 FQNEAQ (reference sequence). The CDR3 totals 16 residues. V dropped 4 bases and J dropped 6; count of bases not matched to a gene: 12. The CDR3 region is CASSYFRTGTVDTQYF. The CDR3 DNA is TGTGCCAGCAGCTATTTCCGGACAGGGACGGTGGATACGCAGTATTTT.

This clonotype appeared a single time. One junction end disagrees with the germline gene, perhaps due to a read error. The chain carries TRBV11-1 and TRBJ2-3; D is perhaps TRBD2 (5 bases). In germline, CDR1 is SGHAT, CDR2 FQDESV (reference sequence). This CDR3 has 15 residues. CDR3 loop: CASSQEWRSKDTQYF. In nucleotides, the CDR3 is TGCGCCAGCAGCCAAGAATGGAGGAGCAAAGATACGCAGTATTTT.

Ten or more counts support this clonotype. This chain uses TRBV20-1 with TRBJ1-1; 7 bases agree with TRBD1. The CDR3 loop spans 15 amino acids. The ends lost 0 bases at V and 4 bases at J; junction bases unmatched: 8. Germline values: CDR1 DFQATT, CDR2 SNEGSKA (reference sequence). CDR3 in amino acids: CSARDFRQGVTEAFF. In nucleotides, the CDR3 is TGCAGTGCTAGAGATTTTCGACAGGGAGTCACTGAAGCTTTCTTT.

The chain links TRBV18 to TRBJ2-7; the D gene is possibly TRBD2 (5 bases). The V and J ends lost 2 bases and 3 bases respectively, with 17 bases between them. The CDR3 extends over 16 amino acids. Germline V gene lookup returns CDR1 KGHSH and CDR2 LQKENI. CDR3 DNA sequence: TGTGCCAGCTCACCAAAGACTCCTGGCCGGGACTACGAGCAGTACTTC. This sequence encodes CASSPKTPGRDYEQYF.

The CDR3 region is CASSLTGSNEQFF. The CDR3 coding sequence is TGCGCCAGCAGCCTCACCGGGAGCAATGAGCAGTTCTTC. The chain couples TRBV4-1 to TRBJ2-1; possible D gene TRBD2, 6 bases. Per the germline V gene, CDR1 is MGHRA and CDR2 is YSYEKL. V lost 4 bases to trimming and J lost 6 bases, with 10 bases between them. The CDR3 runs 13 residues.

With regard to this clonotype: A read error is possible here, since a much larger clone lies one base away. J is TRBJ2-7 and V is TRBV24-1; D is possibly TRBD2 (5 bases). Germline V lookup: CDR1 KGHDR, CDR2 SFDVKD. The CDR3 spans 14 residues. CDR3 bases: TGTCCCACCAGTACCGGACTGGGGACCTACGAGCAGTACTTC. Translating gives CPTSTGLGTYEQYF.

Ten or more counts support this clonotype. This chain links TRBV19 with TRBJ1-5; D might be TRBD1 (5 bases). In germline, CDR1 is LNHDA, CDR2 SQIVND (reference sequence). There are 13 residues in the CDR3. V was clipped by 4 bases and J by 8 bases, with 12 bases between them. CDR3 amino acids: CASSTGEGEPQHF. The DNA for the CDR3 is TGTGCCAGTAGTACCGGGGAAGGGGAGCCCCAGCATTTT.

At least ten counts were recorded for this clonotype. The chain has TRBV20-1 and TRBJ1-3, with D tentatively TRBD1 (5 bases). Germline V lookup: CDR1 DFQATT, CDR2 SNEGSKA (reference sequence). V was cut by 0 bases and J by 4 bases, with 13 bases left in between. This CDR3 region has 15 residues. In DNA, the CDR3 is TGCAGTGCTAGAGAACGGGGGATTAGGGGAAACACCATATATTTT. Translating gives CSARERGIRGNTIYF.

In its sample, this clonotype was seen many times. The genes are TRBV3-1 and TRBJ1-1; D not resolved. The germline V gene encodes CDR1 LGHDT and CDR2 YNNKEL (reference sequence). The CDR3 loop spans 13 amino acids. The V end was cut by 0 bases, the J end by 5 bases, with 7 bases between. CDR3 bases: TGTGCCAGCAGCCAAGAACTCGGAACTGAAGCTTTCTTT. This sequence encodes CASSQELGTEAFF.

The table lists this clonotype with many counts. V gene TRBV7-9 combines with J gene TRBJ1-1; D call uncertain. The CDR3 runs 14 residues. Trimming cost V 1 base and J 8 bases, with 14 bases left between them. The germline V gene has CDR1 SEHNR and CDR2 FQNEAQ (reference sequence). The DNA for the CDR3 is TGTGCCAGCAGCTTAGTAGGCATTCCTAGGGAAGCTTTCTTT. It encodes CASSLVGIPREAFF.

The chain has TRBV27 and TRBJ2-5, with D unclear. The CDR3 is 14 amino acids. Trimming shortened V by 4 bases and J by 1 base, and 10 bases separated the two germline ends. CDR1 and CDR2 (germline): MNHEY, SMNVEV (reference sequence). This CDR3 reads CASSYGVRQETQYF. The CDR3 nucleotides are TGTGCCAGCAGTTATGGGGTACGCCAAGAGACCCAGTACTTC.

This clonotype was observed at least ten times. The chain couples TRBV2 to TRBJ1-2, with D possibly TRBD1 on 5 matching bases. The CDR3 totals 13 residues. Germline loops: CDR1 SNHLY, CDR2 FYNNEI. The germline V and J ends were trimmed by 4 bases and 2 bases, with 8 bases remaining between them. The CDR3: CASSVEGNYGYTF. The CDR3 DNA is TGTGCCAGCAGTGTTGAGGGGAACTATGGCTACACCTTC. Full variable domain (remainder filled in from reference TRBV2 and TRBJ1-2): EPEVTQTPSHQVTQMGQEVILRCVPISNHLYFYWYRQILGQKVEFLVSFYNNEISEKSEIFDDQFSVERPDGSNFTLKIRSTKLEDSAMYFCASSVEGNYGYTFGSGTRLTVV.